What follows are 20 T cell receptor beta chains derived from one specimen sequenced in a study of siplizumab effects on memory and regulatory T cells. The repertoire was sequenced with immunoSEQ multiplex PCR; TCRdb's copy has only in-frame clones and lacks some. The data hold tens of thousands of clones, with 75% to 95% observed a single time. Sequenced sample: CD8+ T cells sorted from blood. The source is a human donor in good health.

The gene calls are TRBV5-1 and TRBJ2-7; weak D call: TRBD1 (6 bases). The V and J ends lost 0 bases and 4 bases respectively, with 14 bases between them. This CDR3 has 15 amino acids. Germline assignment: CDR1 SGHRS and CDR2 YFSETQ. CDR3 sequence: CASSLEETGEYEQYF. The DNA for the CDR3 is TGCGCCAGCAGCTTGGAAGAGACAGGCGAGTACGAGCAGTACTTC.

The CDR3 reads CASRTRQDVIYEQYF. DNA of the CDR3: TGTGCCAGCCGGACTAGACAGGACGTGATCTACGAGCAGTACTTC. The V call is TRBV6-6, the J call TRBJ2-7; D possibly corresponds to TRBD2 (7 bases). CDR1 and CDR2 from the germline V gene are MNHNY and SVGAGI (reference sequence). The CDR3 consists of 15 residues. Trimming removed 8 bases from V and 3 bases from J, with 20 bases in between.

The V and J genes are TRBV14 and TRBJ2-7; the D gene is possibly TRBD2 (5 bases). V shed 1 base and J shed 2 bases, with 6 bases lying between them. This CDR3 region has 13 residues. Germline values: CDR1 SGHDN, CDR2 FVKESK. CDR3 bases: TGTGCCAGCAGCCAAGGACTAACCTACGAGCAGTACTTC. Translating it yields CASSQGLTYEQYF.

The chain links TRBV7-8 to TRBJ2-2; D is unclear. This CDR3 comprises 16 residues. V shed 6 bases and J shed 6 bases, with 20 bases lying between them. Germline assignment: CDR1 SGHVS and CDR2 FQNEAQ. CDR3 region: CASRVFRGLIPGELFF. The CDR3 DNA is TGTGCCAGCAGGGTCTTTCGAGGTCTGATTCCCGGGGAGCTGTTTTTT.

The J gene is TRBJ2-7, the V gene TRBV13, with D possibly matching TRBD1 (5 bases). CDR1 is PRHDT, CDR2 FYEKMQ, per germline (reference sequence). The CDR3 has 15 residues. V lost 8 bases, J lost 3 bases, and 20 bases lay in between. CDR3 sequence reads: CASSGAGLLNYEQYF. CDR3 sequence (DNA): TGTGCCAGCTCTGGGGCAGGTCTTCTTAACTACGAGCAGTACTTC.

The J gene is TRBJ2-7, the V gene TRBV23-1; no firm D call. TRBV23-1 is given ORF status, its function remaining uncertain. Trimming pared 1 base from V and 3 bases from J, leaving 16 bases between. The CDR3 is made up of 16 amino acids. In DNA form, the CDR3 reads TGCGCCAGCAGTCAATTAGCTGGAAGGGCAGTCTACGAGCAGTACTTC. This sequence encodes CASSQLAGRAVYEQYF.

The genes are TRBV21-1 and TRBJ2-7; TRBD2 is the table's D call and was not checked against the DNA. TRBV21-1 is tagged as a pseudogene. The length of the CDR3 is 16 residues. CDR3 loop: CASSKAPRAHSYEQYF. In DNA form, the CDR3 reads TGTGCCAGCAGCAAAGCGCCGAGGGCGCACTCCTACGAGCAGTACTTC.

This clone came up a few times. This chain uses TRBV7-9 with TRBJ1-4; weak D call: TRBD1 (5 bases). CDR1 is SEHNR and CDR2 is FQNEAQ in the germline V gene (reference sequence). The CDR3 runs to 14 residues. The V end was cut by 6 bases, the J end by 3 bases, with 11 bases between. The CDR3 nucleotides read TGTGCCAGCAGAGCAGGGAGGTCTAATGAAAAACTGTTTTTT. Its translation: CASRAGRSNEKLFF. The whole variable domain, filled in from reference TRBV7-9 and TRBJ1-4, reads DTGVSQNPRHKITKRGQNVTFRCDPISEHNRLYWYRQTLGQGPEFLTYFQNEAQLEKSRLLSDRFSAERPKGSFSTLEIQRTEQGDSAMYLCASRAGRSNEKLFFGSGTQLSVL.

The chain links TRBV6-6 to TRBJ1-5, with TRBD1 identical over 9 bases. CDR3 size: 15 residues. Germline lookup yields CDR1 MNHNY and CDR2 SVGAGI (reference sequence). Trimming at V came to 6 bases and at J to 6 bases, leaving 9 bases not matched to a gene. CDR3 bases: TGTGCCAGCAGCCTTTGGACAGGGGTGCCTCAGCCCCAGCATTTT. Translation: CASSLWTGVPQPQHF.

The V call is TRBV5-1, the J call TRBJ2-7; TRBD2 matches at 13 bases. The J segment lost 5 bases and the V segment lost 4 bases, leaving 9 bases of the junction unmatched. Germline V gene data show CDR1 as SGHRS and CDR2 as YFSETQ. The CDR3 is 16 residues long. CDR3: CASSPETGLAGDEQYF. The CDR3 coding sequence is TGCGCCAGCAGCCCCGAGACAGGACTAGCGGGAGACGAGCAGTACTTC.

V and J are TRBV10-3 and TRBJ1-2, with D uncertain. The V and J ends lost 2 bases and 2 bases respectively, with 9 bases between them. The CDR3 is 14 residues long. Germline CDR1 ENHRY, CDR2 SYGVKD. The CDR3 DNA reads as TGTGCCATCAGTGAGGACCCCACCAACTATGGCTACACCTTC. The encoded protein is CAISEDPTNYGYTF.

This chain links TRBV9 with TRBJ2-1, with 11 bases fitting TRBD2. Trimming cost V 0 bases and J 8 bases; bases outside gene matches: 13. The CDR3 is 18 residues long. The V gene's germline CDR1 is SGDLS and CDR2 YYNGEE. Here the CDR3 reads CASSVARIAGGFGYEQFF. CDR3 bases: TGTGCCAGCAGCGTAGCTAGGATAGCGGGAGGGTTTGGGTATGAGCAGTTCTTC.

The V call is TRBV9, the J call TRBJ2-6; TRBD1 might be the D (5 bases). Germline CDR1 SGDLS, CDR2 YYNGEE. This CDR3 comprises 17 residues. Between the trimmed V and J ends, which lost 3 bases and 0 bases, there was a span of 13 bases. CDR3 protein: CASSALLQVSGANVLTF. CDR3 sequence (DNA): TGTGCCAGCAGCGCCTTATTACAGGTCTCTGGGGCCAACGTCCTGACTTTC.

The chain has TRBV7-9 and TRBJ2-7; D is perhaps TRBD1 (5 bases). With 5 bases removed from V and 4 bases from J, the gap between germline ends came to 12 bases. The germline gives CDR1 SEHNR, CDR2 FQNEAQ (reference sequence). The CDR3 is made up of 13 amino acids. As DNA, the CDR3 is TGTGCCAGCAGCCCAGGGAACAGTTACGAGCAGTACTTC. Translating it yields CASSPGNSYEQYF.

This chain connects TRBV10-3 to TRBJ2-7; D unclear. Trimming left V 3 bases short and J 0 bases short, with 12 bases between. CDR1 is ENHRY, CDR2 SYGVKD, per germline. The CDR3 extends over 15 amino acids. CDR3 protein: CAISEGLGSSYEQYF. The CDR3 DNA sequence: TGTGCCATCAGTGAAGGTCTCGGGTCCTCCTACGAGCAGTACTTC.

The chain recombines TRBV5-1 with TRBJ2-7; 7 bases align to TRBD1. This CDR3 has 14 residues. Trimming removed 2 bases from V and 2 bases from J; junction bases left unmatched: 4. Per germline, CDR1 SGHRS and CDR2 YFSETQ. CDR3 DNA: TGCGCCAGCAGCTTTTTTCAGGGGGCCTACGAGCAGTACTTC. Protein product: CASSFFQGAYEQYF.

V usage is TRBV9 and J usage is TRBJ1-3, with no clear D. The CDR3 consists of 14 residues. Germline-derived CDR1 and CDR2 are SGDLS and YYNGEE. With 6 bases removed from V and 0 bases from J, the gap between germline ends came to 10 bases. The CDR3 is CASTTALSGNTIYF. The CDR3 DNA follows: TGTGCCAGCACCACGGCCCTCTCTGGAAACACCATATATTTT.

The V call is TRBV9, the J call TRBJ1-2, with 11 bases identical to TRBD1. The CDR3 runs to 16 residues. V lost 0 bases to trimming and J lost 4 bases; unmatched junction nucleotides: 5. CDR1 and CDR2 (germline): SGDLS, YYNGEE. The chain's CDR3 is CASSVEDRGHGYGYTF. The CDR3 nucleotides read TGTGCCAGCAGCGTAGAGGACAGGGGGCATGGCTATGGCTACACCTTC.

This rearrangement joins TRBV6-6 to TRBJ1-1; no clear D. The CDR3 covers 12 residues. Looked up from germline, CDR1 is MNHNY and CDR2 is SVGAGI (reference sequence). V gave up 5 bases and J gave up 3 bases, with 7 bases separating them. Here the CDR3 DNA reads TGTGCCAGCAGTCCCAGTTACACTGAAGCTTTCTTT. Translating gives CASSPSYTEAFF.

The chain joins TRBV5-6 to TRBJ2-1; 9 bases align to TRBD2. CDR1 and CDR2 from the germline V gene are SGHDT and YYEEEE. V shed 0 bases and J 7 bases; nucleotides not matched to a gene: 5. This CDR3 spans 15 amino acids. CDR3 nucleotide sequence: TGTGCCAGCAGCTTGGCGGCTAGCGGGGAGAATGAGCAGTTCTTC. This gives the protein CASSLAASGENEQFF.